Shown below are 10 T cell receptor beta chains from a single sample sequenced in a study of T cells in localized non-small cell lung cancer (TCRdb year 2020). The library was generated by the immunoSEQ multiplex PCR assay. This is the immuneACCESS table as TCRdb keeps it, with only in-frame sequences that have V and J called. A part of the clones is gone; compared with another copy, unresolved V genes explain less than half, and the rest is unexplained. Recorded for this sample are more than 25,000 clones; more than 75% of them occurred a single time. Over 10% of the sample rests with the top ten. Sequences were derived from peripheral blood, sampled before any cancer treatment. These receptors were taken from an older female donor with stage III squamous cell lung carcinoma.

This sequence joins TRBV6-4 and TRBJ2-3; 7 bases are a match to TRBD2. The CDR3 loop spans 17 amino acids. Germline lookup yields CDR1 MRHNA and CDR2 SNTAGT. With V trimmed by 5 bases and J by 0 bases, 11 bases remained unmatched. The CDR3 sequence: CASSPSYAGVSTDTQYF. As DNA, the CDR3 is TGTGCCAGCAGTCCGAGCTATGCGGGGGTTAGCACAGATACGCAGTATTTT.

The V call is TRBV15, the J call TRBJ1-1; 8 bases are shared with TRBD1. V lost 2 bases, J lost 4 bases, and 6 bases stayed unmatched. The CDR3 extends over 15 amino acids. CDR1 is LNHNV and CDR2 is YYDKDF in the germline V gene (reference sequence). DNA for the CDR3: TGTGCCACCAGCAGAAAGACAGGGGACGGCACTGAAGCTTTCTTT. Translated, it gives CATSRKTGDGTEAFF.

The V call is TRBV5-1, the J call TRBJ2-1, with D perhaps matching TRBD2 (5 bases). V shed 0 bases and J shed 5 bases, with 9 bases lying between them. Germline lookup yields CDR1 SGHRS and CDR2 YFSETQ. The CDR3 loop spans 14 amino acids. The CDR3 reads CASSLGSDDNEQFF. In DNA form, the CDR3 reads TGCGCCAGCAGCTTGGGTAGCGACGACAATGAGCAGTTCTTC.

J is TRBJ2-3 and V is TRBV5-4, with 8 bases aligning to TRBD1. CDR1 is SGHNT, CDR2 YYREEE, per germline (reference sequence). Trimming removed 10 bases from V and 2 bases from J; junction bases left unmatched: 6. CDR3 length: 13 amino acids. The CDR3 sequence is CAVGQGDTDTQYF. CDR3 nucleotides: TGTGCCGTAGGACAGGGTGACACAGATACGCAGTATTTT.

CDR3: CASSLAGTGYIGYTF. DNA for the CDR3: TGTGCCAGCAGCTTGGCCGGGACAGGGTATATTGGCTACACCTTC. The rearrangement uses TRBV5-4 and TRBJ1-2; 9 positions agree with TRBD1. Germline V lookup: CDR1 SGHNT, CDR2 YYREEE (reference sequence). CDR3 length equals 15 residues. V was pared by 0 bases and J by 7 bases, with 7 bases of the junction left unmatched.

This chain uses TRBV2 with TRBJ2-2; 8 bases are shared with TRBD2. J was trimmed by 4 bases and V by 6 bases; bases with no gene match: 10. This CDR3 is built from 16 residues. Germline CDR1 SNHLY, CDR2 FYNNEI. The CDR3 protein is CASRLLAEAGTGELFF. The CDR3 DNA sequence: TGTGCCAGCAGACTACTAGCGGAGGCGGGCACCGGGGAGCTGTTTTTT.

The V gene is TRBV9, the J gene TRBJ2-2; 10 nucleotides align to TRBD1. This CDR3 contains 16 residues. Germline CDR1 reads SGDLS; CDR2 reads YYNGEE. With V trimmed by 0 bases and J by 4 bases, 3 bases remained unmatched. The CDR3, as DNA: TGTGCCAGCAGCGTAGTTGACAGGGGGCGCACCGGGGAGCTGTTTTTT. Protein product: CASSVVDRGRTGELFF.

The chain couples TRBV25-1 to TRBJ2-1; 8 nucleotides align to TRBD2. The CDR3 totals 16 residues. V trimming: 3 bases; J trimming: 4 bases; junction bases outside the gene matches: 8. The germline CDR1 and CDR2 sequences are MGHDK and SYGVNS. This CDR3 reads CASSDPAGAFYNEQFF. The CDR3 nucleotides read TGTGCCAGCAGTGATCCAGCGGGGGCCTTTTACAATGAGCAGTTCTTC.

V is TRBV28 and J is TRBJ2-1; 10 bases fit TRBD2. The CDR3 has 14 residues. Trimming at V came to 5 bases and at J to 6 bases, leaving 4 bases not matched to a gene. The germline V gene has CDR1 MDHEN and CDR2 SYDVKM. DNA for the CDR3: TGTGCCAGCAGTAGCGGGGGGGGCGTCAATGAGCAGTTCTTC. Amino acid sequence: CASSSGGGVNEQFF.

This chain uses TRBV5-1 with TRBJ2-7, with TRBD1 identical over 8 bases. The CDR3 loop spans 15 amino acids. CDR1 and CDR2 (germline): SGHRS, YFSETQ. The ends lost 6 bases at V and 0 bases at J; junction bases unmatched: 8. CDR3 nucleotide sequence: TGCGCCAGCACGCACGGGACAGGTAGCTCCTACGAGCAGTACTTC. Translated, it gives CASTHGTGSSYEQYF.